Below, 22 T cell receptor beta chains from the same sample are listed, as sequenced in a study of shared clonotypes between healthy human individuals. Clones were read by immunoSEQ multiplex PCR, and TCRdb kept only the in-frame ones, dropping some. The sample holds hundreds of thousands of clones, about 74% seen once. Sequenced: memory CD4+ T cells sorted from blood. Subset given: CD45RA-negative fraction. The source is a woman in her twenties or thirties in good health.

This sequence joins TRBV27 and TRBJ2-7; TRBD1 matches at 9 bases. This CDR3 is 15 amino acids long. V dropped 1 base and J dropped 4; count of bases not matched to a gene: 5. Germline V CDR1 and CDR2: MNHEY, SMNVEV (reference sequence). CDR3 sequence reads: CASSLYGTGSYEQYF. CDR3 bases: TGTGCCAGCAGTTTATACGGGACAGGGTCTTACGAGCAGTACTTC.

This clone appeared once. The rearrangement links TRBV25-1 to TRBJ2-7; 14 bases are shared with TRBD2. The germline V gene encodes CDR1 MGHDK and CDR2 SYGVNS. The CDR3 is 17 residues long. Trimming at V came to 1 base and at J to 6 bases, leaving 8 bases not matched to a gene. Here the CDR3 reads CASSESGRLAGGGEQYF. DNA for the CDR3: TGTGCCAGCAGTGAATCAGGGAGACTAGCGGGAGGGGGCGAGCAGTACTTC.

The chain employs TRBV18 and TRBJ2-2; D tentatively fits TRBD1 or TRBD2 (5 bases each). The CDR3 has 14 amino acids. The germline V gene encodes CDR1 KGHSH and CDR2 LQKENI. V was cut by 4 bases and J by 8 bases, with 14 bases left in between. The CDR3 DNA follows: TGTGCCAGCTCACGACTCCGGGACCCGGGGGAGCTGTTTTTT. It encodes CASSRLRDPGELFF.

This sequence joins TRBV7-9 and TRBJ1-2; D remains ambiguous. The CDR3 has 14 amino acids. V was cut by 2 bases and J by 8 bases, with 15 bases left in between. Germline values: CDR1 SEHNR, CDR2 FQNEAQ (reference sequence). This CDR3 is CASSLLGFGGGYTF. The CDR3, as DNA: TGTGCCAGCAGCTTATTAGGTTTTGGAGGGGGCTACACCTTC. Complete variable domain (other parts from reference TRBV7-9 and TRBJ1-2): DTGVSQNPRHKITKRGQNVTFRCDPISEHNRLYWYRQTLGQGPEFLTYFQNEAQLEKSRLLSDRFSAERPKGSFSTLEIQRTEQGDSAMYLCASSLLGFGGGYTFGSGTRLTVV.

This clone was seen only a few times. The rearrangement links TRBV2 to TRBJ1-3; TRBD1 is a possible D gene (6 bases). The germline V gene has CDR1 SNHLY and CDR2 FYNNEI. V was cut by 5 bases and J by 2 bases, with 13 bases left in between. The CDR3 length is 15 residues. CDR3 coding DNA: TGTGCCAGCAGTCCGACAGGTGGTGCTGGAAACACCATATATTTT. It specifies CASSPTGGAGNTIYF.

This clone was observed a few times. The chain links TRBV7-9 to TRBJ2-2, with 9 positions matching TRBD2. The V and J ends lost 6 bases and 5 bases, in that order; junction bases with no gene match: 16. CDR1 and CDR2 (germline): SEHNR, FQNEAQ (reference sequence). This CDR3 is built from 18 residues. CDR3 sequence (DNA): TGTGCCAGCAGTCTCAATACGGGACTAGCTTCTTTGACCGGGGAGCTGTTTTTT. This gives the protein CASSLNTGLASLTGELFF.

The count of this clone is one. This chain connects TRBV6-5 to TRBJ2-7; D gene ambiguous. This CDR3 comprises 12 residues. Germline V gene lookup returns CDR1 MNHEY and CDR2 SVGAGI. The germline V and J ends were trimmed by 4 bases and 1 base, with 5 bases remaining between them. CDR3 region: CASSLSSYEQYF. The CDR3 DNA follows: TGTGCCAGCAGTTTATCTTCCTACGAGCAGTACTTC.

In nucleotides, the CDR3 is TGCGCCAGCAGCCGCGGGTGGGGTAGCGGGAGCGGATTCTCCTACGAGCAGTACTTC. Protein: CASSRGWGSGSGFSYEQYF. This rearrangement joins TRBV5-1 to TRBJ2-7; 9 nucleotides line up with TRBD2. The CDR3 spans 19 residues. With 4 bases clipped from V and 0 bases from J, the junction kept 17 bases outside the gene matches. Germline values: CDR1 SGHRS, CDR2 YFSETQ.

This rearrangement joins TRBV7-9 to TRBJ2-2; no clear D. Trimming stripped 8 bases from V and 3 bases from J, with 7 bases between. This CDR3 contains 12 residues. The germline CDR1 and CDR2 sequences are SEHNR and FQNEAQ (reference sequence). The CDR3 bases are TGTGCCAGCTTATTCTACACCGGGGAGCTGTTTTTT. Protein product: CASLFYTGELFF.

The genes are TRBV6-5 and TRBJ2-3, with 7 bases that match TRBD1. Losses at the gene ends were 6 bases for V and 2 bases for J; bases not matched to a gene: 8. The CDR3 sequence is 15 residues long. Germline V gives CDR1 MNHEY, CDR2 SVGAGI. CDR3 nucleotide sequence: TGTGCCAGCAGAGACCGGGACAGCCCCACAGATACGCAGTATTTT. It is translated as CASRDRDSPTDTQYF.

In DNA, the CDR3 is TGTGCCAGCAGGACTAGCGGTTCTTACGAGCAGTACTTC. Protein: CASRTSGSYEQYF. The chain carries TRBV5-5 and TRBJ2-7, with 9 positions matching TRBD2. Per germline, CDR1 SGHKS and CDR2 YYEKEE (reference sequence). Trimming at V came to 5 bases and at J to 4 bases, leaving 4 bases not matched to a gene. CDR3 length: 13 amino acids.

V is TRBV28 and J is TRBJ2-5; 12 bases line up with TRBD2. The V and J ends lost 5 bases and 4 bases, in that order; junction bases with no gene match: 5. The V gene's germline CDR1 is MDHEN and CDR2 SYDVKM. This CDR3 contains 15 residues. CDR3 DNA: TGTGCCAGCAGTCTAGCGGGAGGGTATAGAGAGACCCAGTACTTC. Protein: CASSLAGGYRETQYF.

This sequence joins TRBV19 and TRBJ1-1; D is ambiguous. This CDR3 region has 14 residues. Germline V gives CDR1 LNHDA, CDR2 SQIVND (reference sequence). Between the trimmed V and J ends, which lost 5 bases and 10 bases, there was a span of 20 bases. CDR3 residues: CASSPLGRRAGAFF. The CDR3 coding sequence is TGTGCCAGTAGTCCCCTGGGGAGGAGAGCAGGAGCTTTCTTT.

The CDR3 nucleotides read TGTGCCAGCAGCCAAGATGGGATAGCGCTAGCGGGAGATGAGACCCAGTACTTC. Protein sequence: CASSQDGIALAGDETQYF. The chain combines TRBV4-2 with TRBJ2-5; 10 bases align to TRBD2. There are 18 residues in the CDR3. Trimming cost V 0 bases and J 5 bases; bases outside gene matches: 12. CDR1 and CDR2 from the germline V gene are LGHNA and YNFKEQ.

The chain recombines TRBV18 with TRBJ1-3, with 7 bases fitting TRBD1. V shed 8 bases and J 0 bases; nucleotides not matched to a gene: 4. This CDR3 region has 14 residues. Germline V CDR1 and CDR2: KGHSH, LQKENI. CDR3 protein: CASGQEGSGNTIYF. CDR3 DNA: TGTGCCAGCGGACAGGAAGGCTCTGGAAACACCATATATTTT.

At least ten counts were recorded for this clone. The CDR3 bases are TGTGCCAGCAGCGTAGCTTTAAGGGCCACAGATACGCAGTATTTT. This sequence encodes CASSVALRATDTQYF. The chain uses TRBV9 and TRBJ2-3; no definite D call. Germline CDR1 is SGDLS and CDR2 is YYNGEE. Deletions cut 0 bases from V and 2 bases from J, with 10 bases between. The CDR3 totals 15 residues.

CDR3 sequence: CATSTGARNTIYF. The DNA for the CDR3 is TGTGCCACTTCGACAGGGGCGAGGAACACCATATATTTT. The chain combines TRBV27 with TRBJ1-3; 8 bases map to TRBD1. Germline V gives CDR1 MNHEY, CDR2 SMNVEV (reference sequence). This CDR3 has 13 amino acids. V trimming: 10 bases; J trimming: 7 bases; junction bases outside the gene matches: 9.

Concerning this clone itself: A read error may be the cause here, since a much bigger clone is one base away. Distinct nucleotide sequences in the sample also encode this CDR3. V and J are TRBV28 and TRBJ1-2, with D unresolved. V shed 4 bases and J shed 6 bases, with 6 bases lying between them. Germline V gene data show CDR1 as MDHEN and CDR2 as SYDVKM. The length of the CDR3 is 11 residues. The CDR3 reads CASSSRDGYTF. CDR3 DNA sequence: TGTGCCAGCAGTTCTAGGGATGGCTACACCTTC.

In this sample, this clone turned up a few times. The chain has TRBV27 and TRBJ1-1; the D gene is possibly TRBD1 (5 bases). The ends were cut back, 5 bases at V and 8 bases at J, with 15 bases in the middle. Germline V gives CDR1 MNHEY, CDR2 SMNVEV (reference sequence). The CDR3 is 13 amino acids. The CDR3 DNA reads as TGTGCCAGCAGTGTACCGGGACGGCCGGAAGCTTTCTTT. Amino acid sequence: CASSVPGRPEAFF.

This chain connects TRBV5-1 to TRBJ2-2, with TRBD1 as a possible D gene (6 bases). Germline CDR1 and CDR2: SGHRS and YFSETQ. The CDR3 sequence is 14 residues long. The V and J ends lost 3 bases and 6 bases respectively, with 12 bases between them. CDR3 DNA: TGCGCCAGCAGCTGGTCAGGGGAAGCCGGGGAGCTGTTTTTT. Translation gives CASSWSGEAGELFF.

The chain joins TRBV30 to TRBJ1-1, with D tentatively TRBD1 (6 bases). Germline V gives CDR1 GTSNPN, CDR2 SVGIG (reference sequence). V was shortened by 4 bases and J by 3 bases, with 15 bases between the two germline ends. The CDR3 covers 14 residues. In nucleotides, the CDR3 is TGTGCCTGGACGCAGGCAGGGGCCTACACTGAAGCTTTCTTT. It encodes CAWTQAGAYTEAFF.

The chain links TRBV1 to TRBJ1-6; the table's D call of TRBD1 was not tested on the DNA. TRBV1 is a pseudogene locus. The CDR3 spans 17 residues. The CDR3 region is CTSSPRQGLTINSPLHF. The DNA of the CDR3 is TGCACCAGCAGCCCCCGACAGGGTCTTACGATTAATTCACCCCTCCACTTT.